This paragraph covers one T cell receptor (beta chain) sequence. One Seattle source followed patients from active infection through their disease course. Per the original methods: It was from reference gene primer amplification that nucleated cell counts were estimated. Clones were read by immunoSEQ multiplex PCR, and TCRdb kept only the in-frame ones, dropping some. The DNA was the basis for D and trimming; V, J and clone size are from that table. The repertoire includes some 300,000 clones, roughly 89% of them detected once, and 1.5% to 2% sits in the top ten. This entry belongs to a study of blood T cell repertoires in COVID-19. Study-wide background: Acute-phase and convalescent COVID-19 samples originated in the United States, Italy and Spain. PBMCs, B-cell-depleted T cells, or T cells were the source of the cDNA or gDNA that made up the material.

This CDR3 region has 12 residues. V was clipped by 3 bases and J by 8 bases; unmatched bases: 5. CDR1 is SQVTM, CDR2 ANQGSEA, per germline. This rearrangement joins TRBV29-1 to TRBJ2-3; 7 nucleotides agree with TRBD1. The sequence was collected from a woman aged 25 to 45 with COVID-19, enrolled during active disease. The specimen sequenced was peripheral blood. The CDR3 loop is CSVDSQGVTQYF. The CDR3, as DNA: TGCAGCGTTGACAGCCAGGGGGTTACGCAGTATTTT.